A selection of T cell receptor beta chains follows, all from one sample in a study of T cell responses to AZD1222 COVID-19 vaccine. Assay: immunoSEQ multiplex PCR; the TCRdb copy retains only in-frame clones and omits some. The sample has some 150,000 clones; around 90% are singletons. Sequenced material: peripheral blood, taken on day 0 of AZD1222 vaccination. The source is an adult in good health. Each CDR3 is given with its conserved first and last residue. Each record gives: V gene, clone size, D gene, CDR3 length, J gene, CDR3 protein, CDR3 DNA. D genes are given only for firm matches. Clone size is stated in some rows and not others, as once, few, many or a class when expanded.

>TRBV19|-|-|13|TRBJ1-1
CASSIDRGAEAFF
TGTGCCAGTAGTATAGACAGGGGCGCTGAAGCTTTCTTT
>TRBV29-1|-|TRBD1|12|TRBJ1-2
CSDRQGSYGYTF
TGCAGCGACCGACAGGGAAGCTATGGCTACACCTTC
>TRBV30|-|-|13|TRBJ1-5
CAWNRDSNQPQHF
TGTGCCTGGAATCGGGACAGCAATCAGCCCCAGCATTTT
>TRBV5-1|-|TRBD1|15|TRBJ1-6
CASSVAQGLDSPLHF
TGCGCCAGCAGCGTAGCACAGGGGTTGGATTCACCCCTCCACTTT
>TRBV4-1|-|-|17|TRBJ1-1
CASSQEERRAMNTEAFF
TGCGCCAGCAGCCAAGAAGAGCGTCGGGCAATGAACACTGAAGCTTTCTTT
>TRBV28|-|-|14|TRBJ2-5
CASSSLGGLETQYF
TGTGCCAGCTCATCGTTAGGGGGGCTGGAGACCCAGTACTTC
>TRBV28|once|-|15|TRBJ2-1
CASSLNEAPIGEQFF
TGTGCCAGCAGTTTAAATGAGGCCCCGATAGGTGAGCAGTTCTTC
>TRBV5-1|-|-|14|TRBJ2-5
CASSPRGKGETQYF
TGCGCCAGCAGCCCCAGGGGAAAGGGAGAGACCCAGTACTTC
>TRBV15|-|-|15|TRBJ1-4
CATSGGGGKGEKLFF
TGTGCCACCAGCGGCGGTGGAGGGAAAGGTGAAAAACTGTTTTTT
>TRBV7-9|-|-|15|TRBJ2-4
CASSLEAGTKNIQYF
TGTGCCAGCAGCTTAGAGGCAGGGACCAAAAACATTCAGTACTTC
>TRBV29-1|-|-|10|TRBJ1-1
CSVEGGEAFF
TGCAGCGTTGAGGGGGGTGAAGCTTTCTTT
>TRBV7-8|-|-|17|TRBJ1-5
CASSLVRGPYSNQPQHF
TGTGCCAGCAGCTTAGTCCGTGGGCCATATAGCAATCAGCCCCAGCATTTT
>TRBV11-2|-|-|16|TRBJ2-5
CASSRLGGPKIETQYF
TGTGCCAGCAGCCGTTTAGGGGGGCCTAAGATAGAGACCCAGTACTTC
>TRBV7-9|once|-|14|TRBJ2-5
CASSTGQYQETQYF
TGTGCCAGCAGCACCGGACAGTACCAAGAGACCCAGTACTTC
>TRBV14|-|-|15|TRBJ2-2
CASSPRGLFTGELFF
TGTGCCAGCAGCCCGCGCGGGCTTTTCACCGGGGAGCTGTTTTTT
>TRBV27|few|TRBD2|13|TRBJ2-4
CASSPVGRDIQYF
TGTGCCAGCAGCCCGGTAGGGAGGGACATTCAGTACTTC
>TRBV21-1|few|-|15|TRBJ2-4
CASSMDPSSKNIQYF
TGTGCCAGCAGCATGGACCCGTCATCCAAAAACATTCAGTACTTC
>TRBV6-6|-|-|14|TRBJ1-5
CASSLGTPGGPQHF
TGTGCCAGCAGTCTAGGGACTCCGGGGGGCCCCCAGCATTTT